One sample yielded the 18 T cell receptor beta chains listed below, sequenced in a study of T cells in Graves' hyperthyroidism and ophthalmopathy. Template material for amplifying TCR beta CDR3 regions consisted of RNA transcripts. An initial round of RT-PCR targeting the TCR CDR3 relied on the HTBI primer set. TCRdb re-analysed the multiplex PCR reads in MiXCR, keeping a single row per CDR3 protein. The table includes about 560,000 distinct CDR3 sequences, over 15% detected once. Sequenced sample: blood. These receptors were taken from a woman between 18 and 30 years old with Graves' hyperthyroidism.

This clonotype occurred a few times. The chain combines TRBV20-1 with TRBJ2-5; 12 bases are a match to TRBD2. The germline V gene has CDR1 DFQATT and CDR2 SNEGSKA (reference sequence). The CDR3 loop spans 17 amino acids. V dropped 0 bases and J dropped 5; count of bases not matched to a gene: 10. CDR3 nucleotides: TGCAGTGCTAGAGATTCATGGACTAGCGGGATAGTGGAGACCCAGTACTTC. It translates to CSARDSWTSGIVETQYF.

The chain is built from TRBV20-1 and TRBJ1-5; 11 bases match TRBD1. The germline CDR1 and CDR2 sequences are DFQATT and SNEGSKA (reference sequence). V lost 6 bases, J lost 0 bases, and 4 bases stayed unmatched. The CDR3 is 15 amino acids. CDR3 in amino acids: CSASGQGASNQPQHF. CDR3 DNA: TGCAGTGCAAGTGGACAGGGGGCTAGCAATCAGCCCCAGCATTTT.

Ten or more counts support this clonotype. The chain uses TRBV6-2 or TRBV6-3 and TRBJ2-6; D is unresolved. V lost 5 bases to trimming and J lost 1 base, with 9 bases between them. Germline V gene data show CDR1 as MNHEY and CDR2 as SVGEGT. The CDR3 runs to 15 residues. In DNA, the CDR3 is TGTGCCAGCAGTCCGACAAGTTCTGGGGCCAACGTCCTGACTTTC. Amino acid sequence: CASSPTSSGANVLTF.

This clonotype was seen at least ten times. This chain uses TRBV27 with TRBJ2-2; 8 bases align to TRBD2. The CDR3 has 14 residues. The V segment lost 6 bases and the J segment 5 bases; nucleotides outside the gene matches: 5. The V gene's germline CDR1 is MNHEY and CDR2 SMNVEV (reference sequence). The DNA of the CDR3 is TGTGCCAGCAGGAGCGGGAGTCGTACCGGGGAGCTGTTTTTT. This codes for CASRSGSRTGELFF.

This clonotype showed up just a few times. The V and J genes are TRBV3-1 and TRBJ1-5; D is uncertain. V lost 1 base and J 1 base, leaving 11 bases between the germline ends. Germline V gene lookup returns CDR1 LGHDT and CDR2 YNNKEL (reference sequence). This CDR3 spans 16 amino acids. The CDR3 DNA sequence: TGTGCCAGCAGCCAAGCTTTGGGCGGGAGCAATCAGCCCCAGCATTTT. As protein: CASSQALGGSNQPQHF.

This rearrangement joins TRBV11-2 to TRBJ1-6; 9 bases are shared with TRBD1. The CDR3 runs 16 residues. Germline V gives CDR1 SGHAT, CDR2 FQNNGV. V trimming: 5 bases; J trimming: 4 bases; junction bases outside the gene matches: 6. Written as DNA, the CDR3 is TGTGCCAGCAGCCCCCAGGGACAGGGATATAATTCACCCCTCCACTTT. It encodes CASSPQGQGYNSPLHF.

The sample holds many counts of this clonotype. The chain recombines TRBV7-9 with TRBJ2-7, with 10 nucleotides matching TRBD1. Per the germline V gene, CDR1 is SEHNR and CDR2 is FQNEAQ (reference sequence). The CDR3 totals 14 residues. With 4 bases clipped from V and 5 bases from J, the junction kept 5 bases outside the gene matches. CDR3 bases: TGTGCCAGCAGCTCGGACAGGGGGGGTGACGAGCAGTACTTC. Its translation: CASSSDRGGDEQYF.

This clonotype was observed many times. J is TRBJ1-6 and V is TRBV7-3; D gene unclear. The CDR3 is 13 residues long. Germline V gene sequence: CDR1 SGHTA, CDR2 FQGTGA. Trimming shortened V by 1 base and J by 10 bases, and 8 bases separated the two germline ends. The CDR3 region is CASSLMESSPLHF. The DNA of the CDR3 is TGTGCCAGCAGCTTAATGGAGTCCTCACCCCTCCACTTT.

The chain has TRBV9 and TRBJ2-3; D gene uncertain. V was trimmed by 0 bases and J by 4 bases, leaving 3 bases between them. The CDR3 has 12 amino acids. Germline V gene lookup returns CDR1 SGDLS and CDR2 YYNGEE. The CDR3 DNA is TGTGCCAGCAGCGTAGCCGCAGATACGCAGTATTTT. Amino acid sequence: CASSVAADTQYF.

This clonotype was seen a handful of times. This chain links TRBV5-1 with TRBJ2-5, with D possibly being TRBD1 (6 bases). The CDR3 extends over 11 amino acids. V shed 8 bases and J shed 4 bases, with 9 bases lying between them. Germline V gene lookup returns CDR1 SGHRS and CDR2 YFSETQ. CDR3 bases: TGCGCCAGTGGGACATTAGAGACCCAGTACTTC. Its translation: CASGTLETQYF.

The chain combines TRBV7-2 with TRBJ2-7; TRBD1 aligns across 9 bases. The CDR3 runs to 14 residues. V gave up 1 base and J gave up 6 bases; unmatched junction bases: 4. The V gene's germline CDR1 is SGHTA and CDR2 FQGNSA. CDR3 bases: TGTGCCAGCAGCTTAGTACAGGGGGCGCGCGAGCAGTACTTC. It yields the protein CASSLVQGAREQYF.

Notes on this clonotype: At one end the junction does not follow the germline gene, possibly because of a read error. The gene calls are TRBV5-1 and TRBJ2-6, with 9 bases that match TRBD2. The CDR3 has 13 residues. CDR1 is SGHRS and CDR2 is YFSETQ in the germline V gene. The DNA for the CDR3 is TGCGCCAGCAGCTTGGTGCGGGGGACTAGCATCTCTTTC. Protein: CASSLVRGTSISF.

This clonotype has a handful of counts. This chain joins TRBV29-1 and TRBJ1-2; 7 nucleotides line up with TRBD1. CDR3 size: 14 residues. The J segment lost 6 bases and the V segment lost 6 bases, leaving 13 bases of the junction unmatched. Germline lookup yields CDR1 SQVTM and CDR2 ANQGSEA. DNA of the CDR3: TGCAGCGTCCAGGGGAGGGGGCGCCTGGATGGCTACACCTTC. Translation gives CSVQGRGRLDGYTF.

This clonotype was seen only a few times. This rearrangement joins TRBV19 to TRBJ1-2; D perhaps matches TRBD1 (5 bases). The CDR3 runs to 16 residues. Germline CDR1 and CDR2: LNHDA and SQIVND (reference sequence). V lost 5 bases, J lost 1 base, and 17 bases lay in between. The CDR3 protein is CASSRRTQQVNYGYTF. The CDR3, as DNA: TGTGCCAGTAGTCGCCGGACCCAACAGGTTAACTATGGCTACACCTTC.

This clonotype came up many times. The chain is built from TRBV5-1 and TRBJ2-2; D ambiguous. Germline V lookup: CDR1 SGHRS, CDR2 YFSETQ. The CDR3 contains 15 residues. Trimming left V 4 bases short and J 2 bases short, with 12 bases between. CDR3 region: CASSPALHNTGELFF. CDR3 coding DNA: TGCGCCAGCAGCCCGGCCCTCCATAACACCGGGGAGCTGTTTTTT.

The rearrangement uses TRBV18 and TRBJ1-1; D gene ambiguous. Germline V gives CDR1 KGHSH, CDR2 LQKENI. V lost 1 base and J 3 bases, leaving 6 bases between the germline ends. There are 13 residues in the CDR3. In nucleotides, the CDR3 is TGTGCCAGCTCACCACGCAAGGACACTGAAGCTTTCTTT. Protein product: CASSPRKDTEAFF.

This rearrangement joins TRBV9 to TRBJ1-6, with no clear D. This CDR3 is built from 17 residues. From germline, CDR1 is SGDLS and CDR2 YYNGEE. V was clipped by 3 bases and J by 3 bases, with 16 bases between them. For the CDR3, the DNA is TGTGCCAGCAGCGATCCCCCCGGTACACACTATAATTCACCCCTCCACTTT. The encoded protein is CASSDPPGTHYNSPLHF.

In its sample, this clonotype was seen many times. The genes are TRBV2 and TRBJ1-2; D is perhaps TRBD1 (5 bases). Deletions cut 8 bases from V and 2 bases from J, with 12 bases between. The CDR3 extends over 13 amino acids. CDR1 and CDR2 (germline): SNHLY, FYNNEI. Here the CDR3 DNA reads TGTGCCAGCGATTACAGGCGAAACTATGGCTACACCTTC. Its protein is CASDYRRNYGYTF.